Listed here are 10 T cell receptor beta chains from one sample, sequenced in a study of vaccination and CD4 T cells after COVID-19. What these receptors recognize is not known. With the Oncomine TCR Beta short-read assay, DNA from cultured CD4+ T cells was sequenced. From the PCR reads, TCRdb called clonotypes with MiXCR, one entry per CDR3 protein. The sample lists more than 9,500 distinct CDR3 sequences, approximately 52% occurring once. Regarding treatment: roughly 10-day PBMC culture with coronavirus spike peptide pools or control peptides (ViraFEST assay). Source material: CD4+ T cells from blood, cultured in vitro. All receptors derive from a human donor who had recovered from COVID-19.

The CDR3 DNA reads as TGTGCCAGCAGCGATTTGAATGTTAATTCACCCCTCCACTTT. As protein: CASSDLNVNSPLHF. This sequence joins TRBV9 and TRBJ1-6; D unclear. Germline assignment: CDR1 SGDLS and CDR2 YYNGEE. Trimming removed 3 bases at V and 6 bases at J, with 10 bases between. This CDR3 has 14 residues.

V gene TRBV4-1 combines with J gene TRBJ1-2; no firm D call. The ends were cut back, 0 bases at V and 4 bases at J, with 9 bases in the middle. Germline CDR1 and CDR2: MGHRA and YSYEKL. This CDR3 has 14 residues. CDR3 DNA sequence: TGCGCCAGCAGCCAAGATTCCGGCACCTATGGCTACACCTTC. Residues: CASSQDSGTYGYTF.

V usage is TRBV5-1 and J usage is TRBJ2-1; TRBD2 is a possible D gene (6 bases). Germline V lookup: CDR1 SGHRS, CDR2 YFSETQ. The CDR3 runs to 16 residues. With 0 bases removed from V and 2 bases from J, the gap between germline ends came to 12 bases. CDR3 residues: CASSLGQGLPYNEQFF. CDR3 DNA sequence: TGCGCCAGCAGCTTGGGGCAAGGACTACCCTACAATGAGCAGTTCTTC.

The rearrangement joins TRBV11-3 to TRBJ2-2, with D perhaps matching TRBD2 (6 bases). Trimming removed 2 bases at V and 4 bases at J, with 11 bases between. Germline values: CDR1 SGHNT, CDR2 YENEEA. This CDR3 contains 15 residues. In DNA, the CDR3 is TGTGCCAGCAGCTTATTTGTGGGAGGCACCGGGGAGCTGTTTTTT. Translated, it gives CASSLFVGGTGELFF.

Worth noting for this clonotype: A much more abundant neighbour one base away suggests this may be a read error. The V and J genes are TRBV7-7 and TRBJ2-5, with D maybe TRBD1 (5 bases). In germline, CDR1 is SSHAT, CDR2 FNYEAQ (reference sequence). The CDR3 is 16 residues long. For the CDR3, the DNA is TGTGCTAGCAGCTTAGGACATACATTGAGACAAGAGACCCAGTACTTC. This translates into CASSLGHTLRQETQYF.

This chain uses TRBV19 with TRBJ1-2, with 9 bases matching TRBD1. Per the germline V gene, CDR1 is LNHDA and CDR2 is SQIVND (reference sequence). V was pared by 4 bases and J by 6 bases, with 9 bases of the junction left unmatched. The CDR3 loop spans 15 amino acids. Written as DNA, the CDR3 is TGTGCCAGTAGTAGGGGCGGACAGGGGCCGCATGGCTACACCTTC. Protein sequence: CASSRGGQGPHGYTF.

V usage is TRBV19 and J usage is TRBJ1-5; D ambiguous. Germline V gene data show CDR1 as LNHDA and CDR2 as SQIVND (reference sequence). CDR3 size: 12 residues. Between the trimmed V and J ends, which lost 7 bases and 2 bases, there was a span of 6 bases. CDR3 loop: CASKLGNQPQHF. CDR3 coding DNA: TGTGCCAGTAAGCTGGGCAATCAGCCCCAGCATTTT.

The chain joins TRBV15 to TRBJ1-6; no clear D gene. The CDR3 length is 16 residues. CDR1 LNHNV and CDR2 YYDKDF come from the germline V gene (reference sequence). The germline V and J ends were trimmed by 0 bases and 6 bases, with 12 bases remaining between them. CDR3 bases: TGTGCCACCAGCAGAGAGTTCGGGCACTTTAATTCACCCCTCCACTTT. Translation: CATSREFGHFNSPLHF.

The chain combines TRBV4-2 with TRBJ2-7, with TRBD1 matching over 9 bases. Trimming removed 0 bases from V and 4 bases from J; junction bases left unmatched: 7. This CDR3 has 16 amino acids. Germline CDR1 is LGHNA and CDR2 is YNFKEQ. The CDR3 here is CASSQDFSDRGYEQYF. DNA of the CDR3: TGTGCCAGCAGCCAAGATTTTTCGGACAGGGGTTACGAGCAGTACTTC.

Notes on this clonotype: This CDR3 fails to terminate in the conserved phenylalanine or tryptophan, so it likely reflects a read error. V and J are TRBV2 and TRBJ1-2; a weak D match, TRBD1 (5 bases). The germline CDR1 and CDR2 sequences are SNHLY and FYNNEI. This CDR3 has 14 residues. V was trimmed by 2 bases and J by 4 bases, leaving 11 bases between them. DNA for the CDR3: TGTGCCAGCAGTGAACGTGAGGGGCCCTATGGCTACACCCTC. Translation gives CASSEREGPYGYTL.